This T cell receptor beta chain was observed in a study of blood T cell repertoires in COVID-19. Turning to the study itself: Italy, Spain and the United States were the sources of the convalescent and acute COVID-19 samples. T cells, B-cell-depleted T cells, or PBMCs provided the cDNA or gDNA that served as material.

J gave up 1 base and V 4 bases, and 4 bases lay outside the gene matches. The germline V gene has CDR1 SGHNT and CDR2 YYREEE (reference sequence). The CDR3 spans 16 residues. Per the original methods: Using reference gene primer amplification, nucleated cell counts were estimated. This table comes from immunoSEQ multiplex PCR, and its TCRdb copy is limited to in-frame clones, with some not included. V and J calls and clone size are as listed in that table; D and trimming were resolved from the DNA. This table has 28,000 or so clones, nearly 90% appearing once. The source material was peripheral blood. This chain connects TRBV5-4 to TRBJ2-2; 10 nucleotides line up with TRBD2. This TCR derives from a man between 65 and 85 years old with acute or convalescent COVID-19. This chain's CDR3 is CASSTWTSGNTGELFF. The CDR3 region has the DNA TGTGCCAGCAGCACCTGGACTAGCGGGAACACCGGGGAGCTGTTTTTT.